Below are 25 T cell receptor beta chains sequenced from a single sample in a study of siplizumab effects on memory and regulatory T cells. TCRdb keeps only in-frame clones here, not all; method: immunoSEQ multiplex PCR. The repertoire has some 97,000 clones, about 95% of them found once; the top ten carry over 1%. Input material: non-Treg CD4+ T cells sorted from blood. These receptor sequences come from a human donor in good health.

This clone was seen a single time. This sequence joins TRBV28 and TRBJ1-2, with D perhaps TRBD1 (6 bases). The CDR3 loop spans 16 amino acids. In germline, CDR1 is MDHEN, CDR2 SYDVKM. The V end lost 4 bases, the J end lost 7 bases, and 22 bases lay between the germline ends. The CDR3 region is CASSSPGGRTMFGYTF. The CDR3 bases are TGTGCCAGCAGTTCCCCGGGGGGGCGTACTATGTTTGGCTACACCTTC.

This chain connects TRBV5-4 to TRBJ2-5; D is ambiguous. Trimming removed 2 bases at V and 6 bases at J, with 17 bases between. Germline V gives CDR1 SGHNT, CDR2 YYREEE (reference sequence). The CDR3 loop spans 15 amino acids. CDR3 in amino acids: CASSLERPRDKTQYF. The CDR3 DNA follows: TGTGCCAGCAGCTTAGAGCGCCCACGAGATAAGACCCAGTACTTC.

The chain links TRBV2 to TRBJ2-2; D may be TRBD2 (6 bases). Trimming shortened V by 6 bases and J by 1 base, and 9 bases separated the two germline ends. The CDR3 has 14 residues. Germline CDR1 SNHLY, CDR2 FYNNEI. CDR3 region: CASRPGVNTGELFF. CDR3 nucleotides: TGTGCCAGCAGACCGGGGGTGAACACCGGGGAGCTGTTTTTT.

The chain couples TRBV28 to TRBJ1-5, with D possibly TRBD1 on 5 matching bases. Germline values: CDR1 MDHEN, CDR2 SYDVKM. Trimming left V 3 bases short and J 7 bases short, with 13 bases between. This CDR3 comprises 14 residues. The CDR3 region has the DNA TGTGCCAGCAGTTTGGGGGGAGGGAGGCAGCCCCAGCATTTT. Translation: CASSLGGGRQPQHF.

The rearrangement uses TRBV7-2 and TRBJ1-4; the match to TRBD1 covers 8 bases. The J segment lost 3 bases and the V segment lost 6 bases, leaving 6 bases of the junction unmatched. The CDR3 consists of 15 residues. CDR1 is SGHTA, CDR2 FQGNSA, per germline. The CDR3 region has the DNA TGTGCCAGCAGTCCCGGACAGGGTTCTAATGAAAAACTGTTTTTT. Translated, it gives CASSPGQGSNEKLFF.

The CDR3 nucleotides read TGTGCCAGTAGCGGACAGGCCTTGGGTGCTGGGGCCAACGTCCTGACTTTC. Residues: CASSGQALGAGANVLTF. The rearrangement joins TRBV19 to TRBJ2-6; 7 nucleotides align to TRBD1. Germline CDR1 reads LNHDA; CDR2 reads SQIVND (reference sequence). V shed 6 bases, J shed 2 bases, and the junction held 10 bases outside the gene matches. This CDR3 has 17 amino acids.

V gene TRBV7-9 combines with J gene TRBJ1-2; D is unresolved. The CDR3 is 13 residues long. Trimming took off 0 bases at V and 3 bases at J, with 5 bases between the two ends. Germline assignment: CDR1 SEHNR and CDR2 FQNEAQ (reference sequence). DNA for the CDR3: TGTGCCAGCAGCTTAGCGGCACACTATGGCTACACCTTC. Translating gives CASSLAAHYGYTF.

V usage is TRBV5-8 and J usage is TRBJ2-5; no clear D gene. The CDR3 runs 14 residues. The V and J ends lost 1 base and 5 bases respectively, with 12 bases between them. Germline loops: CDR1 SGHTS, CDR2 YDEGEE. Here the CDR3 DNA reads TGTGCCAGCAGCTTGTGGTCCGGGCATGAGACCCAGTACTTC. Its translation: CASSLWSGHETQYF.

The J gene is TRBJ1-2, the V gene TRBV6-5; a possible D gene is TRBD1 (5 bases). The CDR3 is 13 amino acids. The V gene lost 5 bases and the J gene lost 4 bases, with 11 bases spanning the gap. Germline V gene data show CDR1 as MNHEY and CDR2 as SVGAGI. Here the CDR3 DNA reads TGTGCCAGCAGTACCCGGGGGGGCTATGGCTACACCTTC. Its protein product is CASSTRGGYGYTF.

The chain links TRBV29-1 to TRBJ2-5, with 11 bases aligning to TRBD1. The CDR3 sequence is 13 residues long. J gave up 5 bases and V 7 bases, and 6 bases lay outside the gene matches. The germline gives CDR1 SQVTM, CDR2 ANQGSEA. This CDR3 reads CSAGTGGRETQYF. The CDR3 bases are TGCAGCGCCGGGACAGGGGGTCGGGAGACCCAGTACTTC.

The chain joins TRBV2 to TRBJ2-5; D is unresolved. This CDR3 has 14 amino acids. The germline gives CDR1 SNHLY, CDR2 FYNNEI. Trimming took 4 bases from V and 5 from J, leaving 14 bases between them. The CDR3 DNA follows: TGTGCCAGCAGTGTGAAGATGATCTCGGAGACCCAGTACTTC. It yields the protein CASSVKMISETQYF.

The genes are TRBV10-1 and TRBJ2-2; no definite D call. CDR3 length equals 12 residues. Germline CDR1 WNHNN, CDR2 SYGVQD (reference sequence). The V end lost 0 bases, the J end lost 8 bases, and 4 bases lay between the germline ends. For the CDR3, the DNA is TGCGCCAGCAGTGAGTCGGGGGGGGAGCTGTTTTTT. Amino acid sequence: CASSESGGELFF.

A single count supports this clone. The CDR3 protein is CASSQPRLRGETQYF. In DNA, the CDR3 is TGCGCCAGCAGCCAGCCTAGACTGCGGGGAGAGACCCAGTACTTC. The rearrangement links TRBV4-1 to TRBJ2-5; a weak D match, TRBD2 (6 bases). This CDR3 is built from 15 residues. Germline values: CDR1 MGHRA, CDR2 YSYEKL. V lost 3 bases to trimming and J lost 4 bases, with 15 bases between them.

This clone was seen only once. V gene TRBV14 combines with J gene TRBJ1-2; 12 nucleotides agree with TRBD1. The junction had 3 bases not matched to a gene; V was cut back by 4 bases and J by 3 bases. This CDR3 comprises 15 residues. Germline CDR1 and CDR2: SGHDN and FVKESK. The CDR3 is CASSPGTGGDYGYTF. The CDR3 region has the DNA TGTGCCAGCAGCCCCGGGACAGGGGGCGACTATGGCTACACCTTC.

V is TRBV19 and J is TRBJ2-6; D not certain. Germline CDR1 and CDR2: LNHDA and SQIVND (reference sequence). CDR3 length equals 13 residues. V was shortened by 4 bases and J by 0 bases, with 1 base between the two germline ends. The CDR3 bases are TGTGCCAGTAGTAGCTCTGGGGCCAACGTCCTGACTTTC. It translates to CASSSSGANVLTF.

The CDR3 reads CAIRRSLQAPRSSYNSPLHF. The DNA for the CDR3 is TGTGCCATCAGAAGAAGCCTCCAGGCACCACGAAGCTCCTATAATTCACCCCTCCACTTT. The chain couples TRBV10-3 to TRBJ1-6; D gene ambiguous. The CDR3 has 20 residues. V lost 6 bases and J lost 0, with 24 bases in between. Looked up from germline, CDR1 is ENHRY and CDR2 is SYGVKD.

The chain carries TRBV4-1 and TRBJ2-1; 9 bases line up with TRBD2. The CDR3 loop spans 17 amino acids. CDR1 and CDR2 from the germline V gene are MGHRA and YSYEKL. V gave up 1 base and J gave up 3 bases; unmatched junction bases: 7. CDR3 nucleotide sequence: TGCGCCAGCAGCCAAGCGGTAGCGGGAGTTAACTACAATGAGCAGTTCTTC. It codes for CASSQAVAGVNYNEQFF.

The rearrangement links TRBV5-1 to TRBJ2-7; D is possibly TRBD2 (6 bases). The CDR3 has 15 residues. CDR1 is SGHRS, CDR2 YFSETQ, per germline. Trimming took off 4 bases at V and 2 bases at J, with 16 bases between the two ends. The CDR3 reads CASSTTGTGAYEQYF. CDR3 in DNA: TGCGCCAGCAGCACCACCGGGACGGGAGCCTACGAGCAGTACTTC.

The chain employs TRBV28 and TRBJ2-3; D may be TRBD1 (6 bases). Germline V gene sequence: CDR1 MDHEN, CDR2 SYDVKM. CDR3 length: 15 residues. Trimming removed 2 bases at V and 6 bases at J, with 15 bases between. CDR3 residues: CASSLSSTGTDTQYF. CDR3 DNA: TGTGCCAGCAGTTTAAGTTCAACAGGGACGGATACGCAGTATTTT.

The V gene is TRBV6-6, the J gene TRBJ2-7, with D maybe TRBD1 (5 bases). The germline CDR1 and CDR2 sequences are MNHNY and SVGAGI (reference sequence). V shed 0 bases and J shed 6 bases, with 12 bases lying between them. CDR3 length: 14 residues. The CDR3 loop is CASSYSIAGSEQYF. The CDR3 DNA reads TGTGCCAGCAGTTACTCGATCGCAGGGTCCGAGCAGTACTTC.

This chain joins TRBV5-1 and TRBJ2-1; D is undetermined. Germline V gives CDR1 SGHRS, CDR2 YFSETQ. The V end was cut by 3 bases, the J end by 7 bases, with 14 bases between. This CDR3 has 14 residues. CDR3 bases: TGCGCCAGCAGCTGGTCGGGTCCCGGGAATGAGCAGTTCTTC. Residues: CASSWSGPGNEQFF.

This chain joins TRBV23-1 and TRBJ1-1; TRBD1 aligns across 7 bases. TRBV23-1 is an open reading frame whose function is uncertain. V shed 2 bases, J shed 5 bases, and the junction held 11 bases outside the gene matches. The CDR3 extends over 16 amino acids. CDR3 residues: CASSQDPDREGTEAFF. The CDR3 DNA follows: TGCGCCAGCAGTCAAGACCCCGACAGGGAGGGAACTGAAGCTTTCTTT.

This chain joins TRBV5-8 and TRBJ2-7; D perhaps matches TRBD2 (5 bases). Germline CDR1 is SGHTS and CDR2 is YDEGEE. The V gene lost 4 bases and the J gene lost 1 base, with 12 bases spanning the gap. The length of the CDR3 is 14 residues. The CDR3 region has the DNA TGTGCCAGCAGCCGAGCTCGGGATTCCTACGAGCAGTACTTC. It yields the protein CASSRARDSYEQYF.

This clone was seen just once. The chain joins TRBV19 to TRBJ2-7, with 11 bases lining up with TRBD1. The ends lost 3 bases at V and 2 bases at J; junction bases unmatched: 6. Germline V gene lookup returns CDR1 LNHDA and CDR2 SQIVND (reference sequence). The CDR3 length is 16 residues. The CDR3 sequence: CASSIPGDRGAYEQYF. Here the CDR3 DNA reads TGTGCCAGTAGTATCCCAGGGGACAGGGGGGCCTACGAGCAGTACTTC.

V and J are TRBV5-1 and TRBJ2-7; 11 nucleotides agree with TRBD2. V gave up 1 base and J gave up 6 bases; unmatched junction bases: 6. CDR1 is SGHRS and CDR2 is YFSETQ in the germline V gene. CDR3 length equals 15 residues. The CDR3 region is CASSLTSGSVSEQYF. The CDR3 DNA sequence: TGCGCCAGCAGCTTGACTAGCGGGAGCGTCAGCGAGCAGTACTTC. The whole variable domain, filled in from reference TRBV5-1 and TRBJ2-7, reads KAGVTQTPRYLIKTRGQQVTLSCSPISGHRSVSWYQQTPGQGLQFLFEYFSETQRNKGNFPGRFSGRQFSNSRSEMNVSTLELGDSALYLCASSLTSGSVSEQYFGPGTRLTVT.